This T cell receptor beta chain emerged from a study of cytomegalovirus exposure and HLA in healthy donors. Study at large: Early on, a data release was issued that held about 85 million unique TCRs from HLA-typed donors.

CDR3 size: 13 residues. Germline lookup yields CDR1 SNHLY and CDR2 FYNNEI. Trimming pared 7 bases from V and 3 bases from J, leaving 10 bases between. PCR employed 60 Vbeta and 13 Jbeta primers. Sequenced by immunoSEQ multiplex PCR; TCRdb stores in-frame clones only, minus some. The repertoire holds 95,000 to 150,000 clones, with approximately 80% as singletons. Samples came from healthy bone marrow donors. The TCR originated in a man aged 45-60 years in good health and CMV-seronegative. V and J are TRBV2 and TRBJ1-5; a weak D match, TRBD1 (6 bases). The source material was PBMCs. In DNA form, the CDR3 reads TGTGCCAGCAAATGGGACAACAATCAGCCCCAGCATTTT. This sequence encodes CASKWDNNQPQHF.